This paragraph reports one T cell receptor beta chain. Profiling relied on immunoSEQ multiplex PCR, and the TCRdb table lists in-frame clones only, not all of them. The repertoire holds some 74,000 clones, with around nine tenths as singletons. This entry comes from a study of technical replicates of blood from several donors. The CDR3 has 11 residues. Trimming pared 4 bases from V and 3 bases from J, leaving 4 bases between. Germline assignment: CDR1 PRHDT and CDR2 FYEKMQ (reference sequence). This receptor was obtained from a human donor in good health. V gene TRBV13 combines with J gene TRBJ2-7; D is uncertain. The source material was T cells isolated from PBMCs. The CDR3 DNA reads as TGTGCCAGCAGCTCCAGCTACGAGCAGTACTTC. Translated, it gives CASSSSYEQYF.